Listed here are 10 T cell receptor beta chains from one sample, sequenced in a study of blood T cell repertoires in COVID-19. Clones were sequenced by immunoSEQ multiplex PCR, and TCRdb holds only the in-frame ones, with some missing. The data hold about 270,000 clones, with approximately 90% observed a single time. The sequenced sample was PBMCs or T cells enriched from blood (not recorded which). All receptors come from a man in his forties who had been exposed to COVID-19.

This chain uses TRBV27 with TRBJ1-2, with 9 bases that match TRBD1. The germline gives CDR1 MNHEY, CDR2 SMNVEV (reference sequence). The CDR3 sequence is 16 residues long. V lost 3 bases and J lost 2; bases outside the gene matches: 7. CDR3 region: CASSFTAGTGNYGYTF. CDR3 DNA: TGTGCCAGCAGTTTTACGGCCGGGACAGGGAACTATGGCTACACCTTC.

The rearrangement links TRBV5-1 to TRBJ2-7, with D maybe TRBD2 (6 bases). In germline, CDR1 is SGHRS, CDR2 YFSETQ. This CDR3 contains 16 residues. With 0 bases removed from V and 5 bases from J, the gap between germline ends came to 18 bases. The CDR3 bases are TGCGCCAGCAGCTTGGCCGTATTTCGGGAGCCCCACGAGCAGTACTTC. Encoded protein: CASSLAVFREPHEQYF.

This clone occurred once. V is TRBV7-9 and J is TRBJ1-2; D gene unclear. The CDR3 is 16 amino acids. The germline V gene encodes CDR1 SEHNR and CDR2 FQNEAQ (reference sequence). V lost 5 bases to trimming and J lost 2 bases, with 18 bases between them. The CDR3 protein is CASSPETGEENYGYTF. CDR3 bases: TGTGCCAGCAGCCCAGAGACGGGAGAGGAGAACTATGGCTACACCTTC. Full variable domain (outside the CDR3, taken from reference TRBV7-9 and TRBJ1-2): DTGVSQNPRHKITKRGQNVTFRCDPISEHNRLYWYRQTLGQGPEFLTYFQNEAQLEKSRLLSDRFSAERPKGSFSTLEIQRTEQGDSAMYLCASSPETGEENYGYTFGSGTRLTVV.

The rearrangement joins TRBV4-1 to TRBJ1-4; TRBD1 is a possible D gene (5 bases). The CDR3 extends over 17 amino acids. The V end was cut by 1 base, the J end by 0 bases, with 12 bases between. CDR1 is MGHRA and CDR2 is YSYEKL in the germline V gene. The CDR3 sequence: CASSQVAGPATNEKLFF. CDR3 bases: TGCGCCAGCAGCCAAGTAGCAGGGCCCGCAACTAATGAAAAACTGTTTTTT.

The rearrangement links TRBV4-2 to TRBJ1-5; D gene unclear. Trimming shortened V by 4 bases and J by 1 base, and 17 bases separated the two germline ends. The germline V gene encodes CDR1 LGHNA and CDR2 YNFKEQ. The CDR3 totals 17 residues. The CDR3 coding sequence is TGTGCCAGCAGCCCGAATAGCTCGCCGGGGAGCAATCAGCCCCAGCATTTT. It is translated as CASSPNSSPGSNQPQHF.

The chain recombines TRBV4-1 with TRBJ2-1, with D possibly matching TRBD2 (5 bases). The V and J ends lost 1 base and 4 bases respectively, with 11 bases between them. The V gene's germline CDR1 is MGHRA and CDR2 YSYEKL. This CDR3 spans 15 amino acids. CDR3 sequence reads: CASSQAGESYNEQFF. DNA for the CDR3: TGCGCCAGCAGCCAAGCCGGGGAAAGTTACAATGAGCAGTTCTTC.

V usage is TRBV19 and J usage is TRBJ2-3, with D possibly being TRBD2 (6 bases). V was cut by 5 bases and J by 6 bases, with 18 bases left in between. Germline CDR1 is LNHDA and CDR2 is SQIVND (reference sequence). This CDR3 is 15 amino acids long. Here the CDR3 reads CASSRGDSRGDTQYF. The DNA for the CDR3 is TGTGCCAGTAGTCGCGGGGACTCCCGTGGCGATACGCAGTATTTT.

The J gene is TRBJ2-7, the V gene TRBV5-1; 7 positions agree with TRBD2. The CDR3 is 14 amino acids. Trimming took 1 base from V and 5 from J; bases not matched to a gene: 6. CDR1 and CDR2 from the germline V gene are SGHRS and YFSETQ. The CDR3 region is CASSLRAGEDEQYF. CDR3 coding DNA: TGCGCCAGCAGCTTGAGGGCGGGAGAAGACGAGCAGTACTTC. Looking up the rest from reference TRBV5-1 and TRBJ2-7 gives the full variable domain: KAGVTQTPRYLIKTRGQQVTLSCSPISGHRSVSWYQQTPGQGLQFLFEYFSETQRNKGNFPGRFSGRQFSNSRSEMNVSTLELGDSALYLCASSLRAGEDEQYFGPGTRLTVT.

This chain joins TRBV27 and TRBJ2-3; 10 bases are shared with TRBD2. The CDR3 is 17 amino acids. The trim removed 5 bases at V and 2 bases at J, leaving 10 bases unmatched. The germline CDR1 and CDR2 sequences are MNHEY and SMNVEV (reference sequence). The CDR3 nucleotides are TGTGCCAGCAGTCCGATTTCCCTAGCGGGAGCCACAGATACGCAGTATTTT. Translating it yields CASSPISLAGATDTQYF.

This clone is a singleton in its sample. The genes are TRBV12-5 and TRBJ1-5; D not certain. Germline CDR1 is LGHNT and CDR2 is FRNRAP. The CDR3 loop spans 13 amino acids. V lost 1 base, J lost 6 bases, and 7 bases lay in between. This chain's CDR3 is CASGLGAGQPQHF. The CDR3 nucleotides read TGTGCTAGTGGTTTGGGGGCGGGTCAGCCCCAGCATTTT.